The entry below describes one T cell receptor beta chain. Its antigen remains unidentified. Base qualities were left out, and no much larger clone turns up one base away. According to the germline V gene, CDR1 reads SGHTA and CDR2 reads FQGNSA. Germline trimming: 5 bases from V, 4 bases from J; junction bases outside gene matches: 4. Including the terminal cysteine and phenylalanine, the CDR3 comprises 14 residues. CDR3 DNA only is kept here, 42 bases in frame from base 1. The data were taken from a study of T cell changes during pregnancy in multiple sclerosis (dated by TCRdb to between 2019 and 2020). Some background on the complete study: The study looked at changes in the T cell repertoire across pregnancy in women with multiple sclerosis.

Receptor amplification or capture employed the immunoSEQ multiplex PCR assay. Sourced from immuneACCESS, this table was stored by TCRdb with only in-frame sequences that have V and J called. A share of the clones is absent; for the studies checked, an unresolved V gene accounts for under half, and the remainder has no known explanation. The sample table contains approximately 90,000 clones; only one count was recorded for around 92% of them. The ten most abundant clones make up about 2% of the sample. The receptor's source is a female donor with multiple sclerosis, enrolled in a pregnancy study. The sample was peripheral blood, taken after pregnancy. The chain is encoded by TRBV7-2 joined to TRBJ1-5; 8 bases in the middle match TRBD1. The CDR3 region has the sequence CASSLRQGNQPQHF. Here is the DNA: TGTGCCAGCAGCCTCCGACAGGGGAATCAGCCCCAGCATTTT. With all but the CDR3 taken from the reference TRBV7-2 and TRBJ1-5 genes, the full variable domain is: GAGVSQSPSNKVTEKGKDVELRCDPISGHTALYWYRQSLGQGLEFLIYFQGNSAPDKSGLPSDRFSAERTGGSVSTLTIQRTQQEDSAVYLCASSLRQGNQPQHFGDGTRLSIL.